The rows below give T cell receptor beta chains drawn from one sample of a study of STAT5B mutations in CD4+ large granular lymphocyte leukemia. Method: immunoSEQ multiplex PCR; TCRdb's copy keeps in-frame clones and lacks some. Of around 48,000 clones listed, roughly 70% are singletons. The sequenced sample was CD4+ T cells from blood buffy coats. These receptors all stem from a human donor in good health. Both conserved end residues are part of each CDR3. D genes are given only for firm matches. The size of a clone is reported for some rows only, either as once, few or many, or as a class for expanded clones.

clone size: NA
J gene: TRBJ2-3
D gene: TRBD2
V gene: TRBV19
CDR3 DNA: TGTGCCAGTAGTCCGGGACTAGCGCGCTCCACAGATACGCAGTATTTT
CDR3 protein: CASSPGLARSTDTQYF

clone size: NA
J gene: TRBJ1-5
D gene: NA
V gene: TRBV2
CDR3 DNA: TGTGCCAGCAGACCTCAGGGGTCGAATCAGCCCCAGCATTTT
CDR3 protein: CASRPQGSNQPQHF

clone size: NA
J gene: TRBJ1-1
D gene: NA
V gene: TRBV6-6
CDR3 DNA: TGTGCCTGCAGGCCGGGACATCAGAACACTGAAGCTTTCTTT
CDR3 protein: CACRPGHQNTEAFF

clone size: NA
J gene: TRBJ1-1
D gene: TRBD1
V gene: TRBV7-2
CDR3 DNA: TGTGCCAGCAGCCCGGAGGCAGGGGGCAGGACTGAAGCTTTCTTT
CDR3 protein: CASSPEAGGRTEAFF

clone size: NA
J gene: TRBJ2-5
D gene: NA
V gene: TRBV5-1
CDR3 DNA: TGCGCCAGCAGCTTGGCCTGGGGGGTCCAAGAGACCCAGTACTTC
CDR3 protein: CASSLAWGVQETQYF

clone size: NA
J gene: TRBJ2-3
D gene: NA
V gene: TRBV5-1
CDR3 DNA: TGCGCCAGCAGCTTGAGGGGGGGTGCGGCAGATACGCAGTATTTT
CDR3 protein: CASSLRGGAADTQYF

clone size: NA
J gene: TRBJ1-2
D gene: TRBD1
V gene: TRBV7-6
CDR3 DNA: TGTGCCAGCAGCTTAGACGCAGGGGGCGCCGGTGGCTACACCTTC
CDR3 protein: CASSLDAGGAGGYTF

clone size: NA
J gene: TRBJ2-3
D gene: TRBD1
V gene: TRBV19
CDR3 DNA: TGTGCCAGTAGTGGACAGGTACCAGATACGCAGTATTTT
CDR3 protein: CASSGQVPDTQYF

clone size: NA
J gene: TRBJ2-3
D gene: NA
V gene: TRBV5-1
CDR3 DNA: TGCGCCAGCAGCTTGGTACAGGGCACAGATACGCAGTATTTT
CDR3 protein: CASSLVQGTDTQYF

clone size: NA
J gene: TRBJ2-2
D gene: NA
V gene: TRBV2
CDR3 DNA: TGTGCCAGCACCACAGGGTTAGCGAACACCGGGGAGCTGTTTTTT
CDR3 protein: CASTTGLANTGELFF

clone size: NA
J gene: TRBJ1-2
D gene: TRBD1
V gene: TRBV7-9
CDR3 DNA: TGTGCCAGCAGCTTAGCCACAGGGGGCGAGTATGGCTACACCTTC
CDR3 protein: CASSLATGGEYGYTF

clone size: NA
J gene: TRBJ2-7
D gene: NA
V gene: TRBV9
CDR3 DNA: TGTGCCAGCAGCAATAAGCCTTCAGGGGACGAGCAGTACTTC
CDR3 protein: CASSNKPSGDEQYF

clone size: few
J gene: TRBJ1-6
D gene: TRBD1
V gene: TRBV27
CDR3 DNA: TGTGCCAGCAGTTTGGGACAGGGAAGATCACCCCTCCACTTT
CDR3 protein: CASSLGQGRSPLHF

clone size: few
J gene: TRBJ2-7
D gene: NA
V gene: TRBV10-3
CDR3 DNA: TGTGCCATCAACGTCGGGGATACAAACGAGCAGTACTTC
CDR3 protein: CAINVGDTNEQYF

clone size: few
J gene: TRBJ1-1
D gene: TRBD1
V gene: TRBV18
CDR3 DNA: TGTGCCAGCTCACCGGGACAGGGTATGAACACTGAAGCTTTCTTT
CDR3 protein: CASSPGQGMNTEAFF

clone size: NA
J gene: TRBJ1-2
D gene: NA
V gene: TRBV2
CDR3 DNA: TGTGCCAGCAGTGAACCCCCTCTCAGCTATGGCTACACCTTC
CDR3 protein: CASSEPPLSYGYTF

clone size: NA
J gene: TRBJ1-1
D gene: NA
V gene: TRBV7-9
CDR3 DNA: TGTGCCAGCAGCTCGACCCTGGGTGCTGGGGCTTTCTTT
CDR3 protein: CASSSTLGAGAFF